Here is one T cell receptor beta chain with its context. The V end was cut by 4 bases, the J end by 8 bases, with 13 bases between. This CDR3 has 14 amino acids. Germline V lookup: CDR1 KGHDR, CDR2 SFDVKD. Profiled with immunoSEQ multiplex PCR; TCRdb holds only in-frame clones, not every one. Of around 61,000 clones listed, approximately 83% were seen once; the top ten hold roughly 15%. These data are taken from a study of T cell responses to AZD1222 COVID-19 vaccine. The sample in question was peripheral blood, obtained on day 0 of AZD1222 vaccination. The sequence derives from an adult in good health. The V call is TRBV24-1, the J call TRBJ1-4; D is ambiguous. The CDR3 reads CATSDSRIGEKLFF. CDR3 bases: TGTGCCACCAGTGACTCCAGGATAGGAGAAAAACTGTTTTTT.